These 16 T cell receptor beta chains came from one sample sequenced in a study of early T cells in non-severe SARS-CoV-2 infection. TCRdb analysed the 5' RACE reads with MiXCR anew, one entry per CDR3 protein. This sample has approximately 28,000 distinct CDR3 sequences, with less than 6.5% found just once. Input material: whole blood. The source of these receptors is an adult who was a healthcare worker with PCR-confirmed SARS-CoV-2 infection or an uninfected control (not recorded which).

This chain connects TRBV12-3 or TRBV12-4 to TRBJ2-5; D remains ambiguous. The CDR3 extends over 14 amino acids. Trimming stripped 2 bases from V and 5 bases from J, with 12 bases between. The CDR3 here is CASSLWKGMETQYF. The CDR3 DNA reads TGTGCCAGCAGTTTATGGAAAGGGATGGAGACCCAGTACTTC.

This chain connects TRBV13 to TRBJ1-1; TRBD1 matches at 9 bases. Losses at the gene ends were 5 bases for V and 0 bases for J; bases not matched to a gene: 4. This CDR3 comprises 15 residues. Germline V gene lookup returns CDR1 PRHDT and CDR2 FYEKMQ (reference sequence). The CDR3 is CASSPGTGMNTEAFF. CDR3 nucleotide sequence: TGTGCCAGCAGCCCCGGGACAGGGATGAACACTGAAGCTTTCTTT.

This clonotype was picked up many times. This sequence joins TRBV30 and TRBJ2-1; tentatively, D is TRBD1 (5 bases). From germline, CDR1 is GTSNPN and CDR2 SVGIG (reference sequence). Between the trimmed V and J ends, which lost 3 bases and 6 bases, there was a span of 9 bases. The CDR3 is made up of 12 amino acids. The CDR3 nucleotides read TGTGCCTGGAGCCTAGACAGCAATGAGCAGTTCTTC. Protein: CAWSLDSNEQFF.

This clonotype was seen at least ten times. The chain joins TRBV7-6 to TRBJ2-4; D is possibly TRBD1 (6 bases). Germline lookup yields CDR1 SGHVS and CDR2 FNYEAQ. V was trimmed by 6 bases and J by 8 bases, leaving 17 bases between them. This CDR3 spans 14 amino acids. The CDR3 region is CASSGRGPGDIQYF. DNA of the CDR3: TGTGCCAGCAGTGGCAGGGGCCCTGGGGACATTCAGTACTTC.

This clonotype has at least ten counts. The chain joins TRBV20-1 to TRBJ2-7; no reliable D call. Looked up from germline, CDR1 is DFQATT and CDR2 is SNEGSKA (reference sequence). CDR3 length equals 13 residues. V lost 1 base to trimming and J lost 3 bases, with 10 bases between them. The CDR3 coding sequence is TGCAGTGCTAGAGGGGGAAGAGGCTACGAGCAGTACTTC. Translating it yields CSARGGRGYEQYF.

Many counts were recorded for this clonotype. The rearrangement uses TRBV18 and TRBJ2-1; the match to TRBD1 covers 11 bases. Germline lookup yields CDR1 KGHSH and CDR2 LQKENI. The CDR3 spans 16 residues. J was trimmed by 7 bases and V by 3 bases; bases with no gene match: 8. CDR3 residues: CASSPFGQGAGNEQFF. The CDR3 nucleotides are TGTGCCAGCTCACCCTTTGGACAGGGGGCTGGGAATGAGCAGTTCTTC.

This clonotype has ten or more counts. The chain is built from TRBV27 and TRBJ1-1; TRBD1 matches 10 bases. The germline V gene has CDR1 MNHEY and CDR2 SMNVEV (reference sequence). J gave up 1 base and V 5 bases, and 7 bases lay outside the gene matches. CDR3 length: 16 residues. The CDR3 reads CASSPGTGVGNTEAFF. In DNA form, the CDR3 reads TGTGCCAGCAGTCCCGGGACAGGGGTTGGGAACACTGAAGCTTTCTTT.

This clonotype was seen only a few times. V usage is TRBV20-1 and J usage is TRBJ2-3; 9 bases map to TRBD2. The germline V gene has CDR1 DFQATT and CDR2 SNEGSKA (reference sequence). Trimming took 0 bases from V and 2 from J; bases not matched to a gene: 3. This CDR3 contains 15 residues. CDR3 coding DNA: TGCAGTGCTAGAGATCCTAGCGGGGCCACAGATACGCAGTATTTT. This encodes CSARDPSGATDTQYF.

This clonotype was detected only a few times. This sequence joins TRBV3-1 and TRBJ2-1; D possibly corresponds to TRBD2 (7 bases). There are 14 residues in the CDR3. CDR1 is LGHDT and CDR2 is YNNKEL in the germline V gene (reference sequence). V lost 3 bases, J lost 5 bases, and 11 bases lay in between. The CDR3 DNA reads TGTGCCAGCAGCCAGGGGGGGCCACACAATGAGCAGTTCTTC. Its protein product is CASSQGGPHNEQFF.

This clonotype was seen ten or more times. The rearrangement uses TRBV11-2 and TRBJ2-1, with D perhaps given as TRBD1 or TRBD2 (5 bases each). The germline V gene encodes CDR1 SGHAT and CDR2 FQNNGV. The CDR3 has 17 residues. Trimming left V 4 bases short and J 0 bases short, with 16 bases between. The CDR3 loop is CASSSIPGRRSYNEQFF. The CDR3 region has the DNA TGTGCCAGCAGCTCAATACCGGGACGCCGCTCCTACAATGAGCAGTTCTTC.

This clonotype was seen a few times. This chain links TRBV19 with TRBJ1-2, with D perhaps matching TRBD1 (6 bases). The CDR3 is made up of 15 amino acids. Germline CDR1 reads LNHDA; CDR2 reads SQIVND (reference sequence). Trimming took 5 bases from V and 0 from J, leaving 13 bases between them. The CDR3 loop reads CASSQDRTPNYGYTF. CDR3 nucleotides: TGTGCCAGTAGTCAAGACAGGACCCCTAACTATGGCTACACCTTC.

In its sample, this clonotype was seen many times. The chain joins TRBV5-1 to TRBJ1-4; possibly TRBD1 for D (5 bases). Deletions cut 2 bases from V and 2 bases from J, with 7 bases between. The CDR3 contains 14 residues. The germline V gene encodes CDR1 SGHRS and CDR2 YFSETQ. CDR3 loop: CASSFEGTNEKLFF. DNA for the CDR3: TGCGCCAGCAGCTTCGAGGGGACTAATGAAAAACTGTTTTTT.

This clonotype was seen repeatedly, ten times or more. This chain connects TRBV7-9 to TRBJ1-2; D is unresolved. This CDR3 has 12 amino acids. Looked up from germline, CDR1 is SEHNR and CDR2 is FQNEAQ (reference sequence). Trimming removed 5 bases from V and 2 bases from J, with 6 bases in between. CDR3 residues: CASSLTNYGYTF. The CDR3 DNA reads TGTGCCAGCAGCCTAACGAACTATGGCTACACCTTC.

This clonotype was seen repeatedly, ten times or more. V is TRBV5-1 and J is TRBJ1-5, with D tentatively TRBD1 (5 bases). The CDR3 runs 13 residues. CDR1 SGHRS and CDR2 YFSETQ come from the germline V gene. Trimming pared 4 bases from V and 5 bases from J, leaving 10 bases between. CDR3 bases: TGCGCCAGCAGCCAAGGGGTTGATCAGCCCCAGCATTTT. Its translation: CASSQGVDQPQHF.

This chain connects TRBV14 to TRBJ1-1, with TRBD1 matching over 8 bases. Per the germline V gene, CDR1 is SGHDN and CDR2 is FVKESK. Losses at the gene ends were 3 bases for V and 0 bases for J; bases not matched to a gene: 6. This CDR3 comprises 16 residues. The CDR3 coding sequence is TGTGCCAGCAGCCAGATGCCGGACAGGGTGAACACTGAAGCTTTCTTT. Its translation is CASSQMPDRVNTEAFF.

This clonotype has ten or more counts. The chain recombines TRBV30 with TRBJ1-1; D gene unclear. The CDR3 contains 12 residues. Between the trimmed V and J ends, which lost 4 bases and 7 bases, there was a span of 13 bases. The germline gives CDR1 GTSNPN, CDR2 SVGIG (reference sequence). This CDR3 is CAWNGEWGEAFF. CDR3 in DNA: TGTGCCTGGAATGGGGAGTGGGGTGAAGCTTTCTTT.